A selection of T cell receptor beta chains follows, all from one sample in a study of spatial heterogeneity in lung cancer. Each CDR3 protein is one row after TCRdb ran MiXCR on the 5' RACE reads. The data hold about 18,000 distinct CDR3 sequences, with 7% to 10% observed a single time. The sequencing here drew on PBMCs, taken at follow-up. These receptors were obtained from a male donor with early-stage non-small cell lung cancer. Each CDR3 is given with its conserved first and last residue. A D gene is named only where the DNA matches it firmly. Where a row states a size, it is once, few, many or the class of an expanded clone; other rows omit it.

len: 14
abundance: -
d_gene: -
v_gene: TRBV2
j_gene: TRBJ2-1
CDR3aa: CATMGGRKKAEQFF
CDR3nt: TGTGCCACAATGGGGGGAAGGAAGAAGGCTGAGCAGTTCTTC

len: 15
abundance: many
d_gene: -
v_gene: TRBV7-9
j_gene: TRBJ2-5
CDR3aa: CASSLDGPSWETQYF
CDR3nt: TGTGCCAGCAGCTTAGACGGGCCTAGCTGGGAGACCCAGTACTTC

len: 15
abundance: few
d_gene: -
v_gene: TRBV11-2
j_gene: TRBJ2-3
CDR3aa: CASSWGILLGDTQYF
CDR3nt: TGTGCCAGCAGCTGGGGGATTTTACTAGGAGATACGCAGTATTTT

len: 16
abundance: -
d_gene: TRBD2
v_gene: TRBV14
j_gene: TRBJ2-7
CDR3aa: CASSRRLAGGPLEQYF
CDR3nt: TGTGCCAGCAGCCGTAGACTAGCGGGAGGGCCGTTGGAGCAGTACTTC

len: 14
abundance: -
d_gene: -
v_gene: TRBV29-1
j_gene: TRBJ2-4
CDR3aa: CSVDFLGDKNIQYF
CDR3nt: TGTAGCGTTGATTTTCTAGGTGACAAAAACATTCAGTACTTC

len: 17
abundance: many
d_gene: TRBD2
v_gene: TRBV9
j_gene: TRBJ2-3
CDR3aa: CASSVAPAGPNTDTQYF
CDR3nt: TGTGCCAGCAGCGTAGCTCCAGCGGGACCAAACACAGATACGCAGTATTTT

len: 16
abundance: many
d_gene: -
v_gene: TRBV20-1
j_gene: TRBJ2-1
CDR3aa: CSARDPSTSSYNEQFF
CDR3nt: TGCAGTGCTAGAGATCCTAGCACAAGCTCCTACAATGAGCAGTTCTTC

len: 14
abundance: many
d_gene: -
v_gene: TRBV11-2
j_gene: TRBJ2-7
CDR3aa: CASSPTRAAYEQYF
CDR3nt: TGTGCCAGCAGCCCCACCCGGGCCGCCTACGAGCAGTACTTC

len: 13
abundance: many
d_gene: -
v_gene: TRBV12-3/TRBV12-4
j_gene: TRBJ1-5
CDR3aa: CASSLAEGQPQHF
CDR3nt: TGTGCCAGCAGTTTAGCGGAGGGTCAGCCCCAGCATTTT

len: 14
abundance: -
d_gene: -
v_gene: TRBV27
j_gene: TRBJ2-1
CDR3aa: CASTPFFQGNEQFF
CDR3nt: TGTGCCAGCACCCCTTTTTTCCAGGGAAATGAGCAGTTCTTC

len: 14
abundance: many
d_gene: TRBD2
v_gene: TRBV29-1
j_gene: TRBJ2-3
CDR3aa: CSVEGGGGRNTQYF
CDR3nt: TGCAGCGTTGAAGGTGGCGGGGGAAGGAATACGCAGTATTTT

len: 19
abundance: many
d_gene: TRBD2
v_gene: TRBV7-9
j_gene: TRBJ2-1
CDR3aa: CASSFTRITGTSGDNEQFF
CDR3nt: TGTGCCAGCAGCTTTACGCGAATAACCGGGACTAGCGGAGACAATGAGCAGTTCTTC

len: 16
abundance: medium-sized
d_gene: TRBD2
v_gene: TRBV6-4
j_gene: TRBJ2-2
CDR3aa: CASSDSAGGPTGELFF
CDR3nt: TGTGCCAGCAGTGACTCGGCGGGGGGCCCCACCGGGGAGCTGTTTTTT

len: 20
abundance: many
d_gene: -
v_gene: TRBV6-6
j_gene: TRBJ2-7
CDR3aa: CASSTDLRRQTIKSLYEQYF
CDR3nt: TGTGCCAGCAGTACAGATTTACGTCGACAGACCATCAAGAGCCTCTACGAGCAGTACTTC

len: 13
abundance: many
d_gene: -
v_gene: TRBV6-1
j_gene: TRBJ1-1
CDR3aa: CASSEHRDSEAFF
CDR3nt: TGTGCCAGCAGTGAACACAGGGATTCTGAAGCTTTCTTT

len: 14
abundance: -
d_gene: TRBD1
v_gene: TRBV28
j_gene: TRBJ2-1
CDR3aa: CASTLTGGGNEQFF
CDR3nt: TGTGCCAGCACCTTGACAGGGGGCGGGAATGAGCAGTTCTTC

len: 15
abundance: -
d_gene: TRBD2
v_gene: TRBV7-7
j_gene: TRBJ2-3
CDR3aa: CASSLTSGGKDTQYF
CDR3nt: TGTGCCAGCAGCTTGACTAGCGGGGGGAAGGATACGCAGTATTTT

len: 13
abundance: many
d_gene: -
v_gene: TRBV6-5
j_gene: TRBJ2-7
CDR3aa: CASSYFATYEQYF
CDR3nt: TGTGCCAGCAGTTACTTCGCGACCTACGAGCAGTACTTC

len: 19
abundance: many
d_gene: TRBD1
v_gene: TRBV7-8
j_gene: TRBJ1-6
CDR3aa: CASSSYRDRGSSYNSPLHF
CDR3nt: TGTGCCAGCAGCTCATACCGGGACAGGGGAAGCTCCTATAATTCACCCCTCCACTTT

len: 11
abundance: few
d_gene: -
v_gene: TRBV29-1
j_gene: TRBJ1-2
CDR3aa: CSVGVNYGYTF
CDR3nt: TGCAGCGTTGGAGTTAACTATGGCTACACCTTC

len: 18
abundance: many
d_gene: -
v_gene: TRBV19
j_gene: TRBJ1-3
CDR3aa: CASSIAGYRYGSGNTIYF
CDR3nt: TGTGCCAGTAGTATAGCTGGGTATCGGTATGGCTCCGGAAACACCATATATTTT

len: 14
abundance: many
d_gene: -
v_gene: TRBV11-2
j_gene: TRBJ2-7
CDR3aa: CASSALQGSYEQYF
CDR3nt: TGTGCCAGCAGCGCGCTTCAGGGGTCCTACGAGCAGTACTTC

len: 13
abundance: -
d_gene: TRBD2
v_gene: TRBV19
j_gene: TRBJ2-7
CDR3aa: CASSTREGYEQYF
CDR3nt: TGTGCCAGTAGTACCCGGGAGGGCTACGAGCAGTACTTC

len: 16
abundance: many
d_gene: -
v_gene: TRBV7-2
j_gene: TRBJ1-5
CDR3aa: CASSLESGRAGQPQHF
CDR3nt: TGTGCCAGCAGCCTCGAGTCGGGCAGGGCCGGTCAGCCCCAGCATTTT

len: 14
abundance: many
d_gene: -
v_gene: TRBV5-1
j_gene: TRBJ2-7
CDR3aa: CASTLSRGPYEQYF
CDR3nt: TGCGCCAGCACCCTCTCGCGGGGCCCCTACGAGCAGTACTTC

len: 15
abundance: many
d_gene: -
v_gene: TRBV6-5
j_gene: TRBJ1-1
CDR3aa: CASSYSSQGNTEAFF
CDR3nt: TGTGCCAGCAGTTACTCCTCGCAGGGGAACACTGAAGCTTTCTTT

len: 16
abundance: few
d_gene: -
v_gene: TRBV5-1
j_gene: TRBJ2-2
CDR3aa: CASRDERAAGTGELFF
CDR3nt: TGCGCCAGCAGAGACGAACGGGCAGCGGGCACCGGGGAGCTGTTTTTT

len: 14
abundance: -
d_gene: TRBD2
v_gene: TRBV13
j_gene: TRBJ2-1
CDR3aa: CATRTSGSYNEQFF
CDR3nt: TGTGCCACCAGGACTAGCGGGAGTTACAATGAGCAGTTCTTC

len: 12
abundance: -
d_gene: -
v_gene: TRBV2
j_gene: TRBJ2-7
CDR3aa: CASSDGGYEQYF
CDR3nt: TGTGCCAGCAGTGATGGGGGCTACGAGCAGTACTTC

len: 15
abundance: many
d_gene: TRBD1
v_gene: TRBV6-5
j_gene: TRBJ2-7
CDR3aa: CASSNRRDSGWGQYF
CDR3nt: TGTGCCAGCAGTAACCGCCGGGACAGTGGCTGGGGGCAGTACTTC

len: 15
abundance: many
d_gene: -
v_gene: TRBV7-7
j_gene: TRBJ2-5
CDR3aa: CASSLALSGQETQYF
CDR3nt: TGTGCCAGCAGCTTAGCGCTCTCAGGGCAAGAGACCCAGTACTTC

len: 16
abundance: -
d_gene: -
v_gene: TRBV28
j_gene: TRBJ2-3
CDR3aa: CASSPLREMSGDTQYF
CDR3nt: TGTGCCAGCAGTCCCCTCAGGGAAATGAGCGGGGATACGCAGTATTTT

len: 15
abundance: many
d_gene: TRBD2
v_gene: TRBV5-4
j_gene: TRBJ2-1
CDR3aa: CASSPREGLYNEQFF
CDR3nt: TGTGCCAGCAGCCCGCGGGAGGGCCTCTACAATGAGCAGTTCTTC

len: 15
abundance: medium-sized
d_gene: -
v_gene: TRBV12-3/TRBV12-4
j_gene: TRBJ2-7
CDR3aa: CASSPRGLAGYEQYF
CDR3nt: TGTGCCAGCAGTCCCAGGGGGCTAGCGGGATACGAGCAGTACTTC

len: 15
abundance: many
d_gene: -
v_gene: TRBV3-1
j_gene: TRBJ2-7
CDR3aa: CASSQAPGLQYEQYF
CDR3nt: TGTGCCAGCAGCCAGGCTCCGGGACTTCAATACGAGCAGTACTTC

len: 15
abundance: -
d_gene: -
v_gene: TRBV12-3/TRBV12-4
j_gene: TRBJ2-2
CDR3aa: CASSSPGLNTGELFF
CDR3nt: TGTGCCAGCAGTTCCCCGGGCCTGAACACCGGGGAGCTGTTTTTT

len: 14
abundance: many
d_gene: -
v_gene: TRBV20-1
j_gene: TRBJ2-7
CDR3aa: CSATGDTTKYEQYF
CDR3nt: TGCAGTGCAACCGGGGACACGACCAAATACGAGCAGTACTTC

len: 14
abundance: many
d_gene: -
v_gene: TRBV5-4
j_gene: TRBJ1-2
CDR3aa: CASSFTGNRRGYTF
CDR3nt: TGTGCCAGCAGCTTTACGGGAAACCGGCGGGGCTACACCTTC

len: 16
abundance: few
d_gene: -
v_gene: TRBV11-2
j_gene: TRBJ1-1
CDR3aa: CASSLRGGSENTEAFF
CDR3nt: TGTGCCAGCAGCTTGAGGGGGGGTTCGGAGAACACTGAAGCTTTCTTT

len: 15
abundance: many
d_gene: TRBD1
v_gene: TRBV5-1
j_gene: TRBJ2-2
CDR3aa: CASSLGTGVTGELFF
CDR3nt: TGCGCCAGCAGCCTGGGGACAGGGGTGACCGGGGAGCTGTTTTTT

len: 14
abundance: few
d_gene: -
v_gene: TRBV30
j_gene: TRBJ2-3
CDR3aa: CAWKDRRWADTQYF
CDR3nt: TGTGCCTGGAAGGACCGTAGGTGGGCAGATACGCAGTATTTT

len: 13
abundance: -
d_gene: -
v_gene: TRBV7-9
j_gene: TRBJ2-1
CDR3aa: CASSFARGDEQFF
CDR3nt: TGTGCCAGCAGCTTTGCTAGGGGGGATGAGCAGTTCTTC

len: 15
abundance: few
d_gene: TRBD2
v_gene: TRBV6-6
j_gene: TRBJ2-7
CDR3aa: CASTRAGEPTYEQYF
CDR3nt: TGTGCCAGCACCCGAGCGGGAGAGCCCACCTACGAGCAGTACTTC

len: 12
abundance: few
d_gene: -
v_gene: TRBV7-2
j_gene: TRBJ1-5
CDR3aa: CASSLGKQPQHF
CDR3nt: TGTGCCAGCAGCTTGGGGAAACAGCCCCAGCATTTT

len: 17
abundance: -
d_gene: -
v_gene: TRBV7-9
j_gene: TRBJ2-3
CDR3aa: CAGGLLGRLRTTDTQYF
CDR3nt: TGTGCCGGCGGACTCCTAGGGCGGCTGAGAACCACAGATACGCAGTATTTT

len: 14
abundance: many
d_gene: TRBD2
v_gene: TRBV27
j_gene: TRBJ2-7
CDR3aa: CASSGLSGRNEQYF
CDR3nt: TGTGCCAGCAGTGGACTTAGCGGGAGAAACGAGCAGTACTTC

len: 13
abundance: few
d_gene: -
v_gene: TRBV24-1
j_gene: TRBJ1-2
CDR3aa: CATSDTLSNGYTF
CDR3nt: TGTGCCACCAGTGATACACTCTCAAATGGCTACACCTTC

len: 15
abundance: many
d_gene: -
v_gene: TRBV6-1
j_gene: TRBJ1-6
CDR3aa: CASSEARQGPSPLHF
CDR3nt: TGTGCCAGCAGTGAAGCCAGGCAGGGGCCTTCACCCCTCCACTTT

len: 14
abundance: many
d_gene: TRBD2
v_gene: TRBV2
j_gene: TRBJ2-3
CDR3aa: CATSSGTRTDTQYF
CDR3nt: TGTGCCACCTCTAGCGGGACCCGCACAGATACGCAGTATTTT